This T cell receptor (beta chain) comes out of a study of cytomegalovirus exposure and HLA in healthy donors. 13 Jbeta primers and 60 Vbeta primers were used for the PCR. Assay used: immunoSEQ multiplex PCR; TCRdb lists only in-frame clones, some missing. The repertoire holds more than 95,000 clones, around 80% seen once, with about 6.9% in the top ten. Looked up from germline, CDR1 is MDHEN and CDR2 is SYDVKM. The CDR3 spans 15 residues. V was pared by 6 bases and J by 9 bases, with 18 bases between. A remark on this clone: Other DNA sequences within the sample encode an identical CDR3.

The receptor was derived from a man aged 25-45 years in good health and CMV-seropositive. The chain uses TRBV28 and TRBJ1-6; D is possibly TRBD1 (6 bases). What was sequenced was PBMCs. The CDR3 DNA reads TGTGCCAGCAGGGCGGGGGGCCAGGACGCTTCACCCCTCCACTTT. Translation: CASRAGGQDASPLHF.